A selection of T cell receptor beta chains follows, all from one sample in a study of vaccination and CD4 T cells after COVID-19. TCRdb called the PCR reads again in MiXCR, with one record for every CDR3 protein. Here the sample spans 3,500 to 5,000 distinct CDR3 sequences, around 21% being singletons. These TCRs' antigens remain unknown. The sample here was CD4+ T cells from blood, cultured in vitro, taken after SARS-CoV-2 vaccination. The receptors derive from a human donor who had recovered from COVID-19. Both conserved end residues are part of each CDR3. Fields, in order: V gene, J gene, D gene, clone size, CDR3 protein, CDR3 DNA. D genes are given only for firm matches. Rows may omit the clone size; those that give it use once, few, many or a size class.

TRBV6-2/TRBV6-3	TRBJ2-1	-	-	CASITPGPKREQFF	TGTGCCAGCATTACACCCGGACCTAAACGGGAGCAGTTCTTC
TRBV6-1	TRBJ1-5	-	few	CASSGPNQPQHF	TGTGCCAGCAGCGGTCCAAATCAGCCCCAGCATTTT
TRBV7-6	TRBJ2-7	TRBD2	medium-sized	CASSLGLAGPEQYF	TGTGCCAGCAGCTTAGGGCTAGCGGGGCCTGAGCAGTACTTC
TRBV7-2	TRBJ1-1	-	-	CASSPRGRPTEAFF	TGTGCCAGCAGCCCCCGGGGACGGCCTACTGAAGCTTTCTTT
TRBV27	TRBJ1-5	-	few	CASSWYYSNQPQHF	TGTGCCAGCAGTTGGTACTATAGCAATCAGCCCCAGCATTTT
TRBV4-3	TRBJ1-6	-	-	CASSHGPERLNSPLHF	TGCGCCAGCAGCCACGGGCCGGAAAGATTGAATTCACCCCTCCACTTT
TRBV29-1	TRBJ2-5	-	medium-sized	CSVNRIKMTQYF	TGCAGCGTCAACAGGATTAAGATGACCCAGTACTTC
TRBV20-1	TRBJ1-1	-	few	CSASSGEAFF	TGCAGTGCTTCGTCGGGGGAAGCTTTCTTT
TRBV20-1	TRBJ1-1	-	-	CSARQPWGNTEAFF	TGCAGTGCTCGACAGCCCTGGGGGAACACTGAAGCTTTCTTT
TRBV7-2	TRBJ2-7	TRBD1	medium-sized	CASSLVGQGPGEQYF	TGTGCCAGCAGCTTAGTGGGACAGGGGCCGGGGGAGCAGTACTTC
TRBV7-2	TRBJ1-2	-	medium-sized	CASIDPTVIYGYTF	TGTGCCAGCATCGACCCTACAGTTATATATGGCTACACCTTC
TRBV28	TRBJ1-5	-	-	CTSSSPLEVEPQHF	TGTACCAGCAGTTCCCCTCTCGAGGTCGAGCCCCAGCATTTT
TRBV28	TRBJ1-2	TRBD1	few	CASSLLGPTGDYGYTF	TGTGCCAGCAGTTTATTAGGTCCGACAGGGGACTATGGCTACACCTTC
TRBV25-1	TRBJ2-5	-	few	CASKRLETQYF	TGTGCCAGCAAACGGCTGGAGACCCAGTACTTC
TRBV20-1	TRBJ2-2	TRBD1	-	CSADGQGGTGELFF	TGCAGTGCCGACGGACAGGGTGGGACCGGGGAGCTGTTTTTT
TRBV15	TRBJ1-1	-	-	CATSRDGITVNTEAFF	TGTGCCACCAGCAGAGATGGTATCACAGTCAACACTGAAGCTTTCTTT
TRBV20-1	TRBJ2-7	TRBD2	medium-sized	CSARDRASGAYYEQYF	TGCAGTGCTAGAGATAGAGCTAGCGGGGCATACTACGAGCAGTACTTC
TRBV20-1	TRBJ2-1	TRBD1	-	CSVFGDSSYNEQFF	TGCAGTGTCTTCGGGGACAGCTCCTACAATGAGCAGTTCTTC
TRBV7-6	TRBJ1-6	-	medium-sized	CASSLAPGANSPLHF	TGTGCCAGCAGCTTAGCACCAGGGGCCAATTCACCCCTCCACTTT
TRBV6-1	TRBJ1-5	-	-	CASSEASGQPQHF	TGTGCCAGCAGTGAAGCGTCGGGGCAGCCCCAGCATTTT
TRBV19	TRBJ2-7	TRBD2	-	CASSPLTSGPYEQYF	TGTGCCAGTAGCCCCTTGACTAGCGGGCCCTACGAGCAGTACTTC
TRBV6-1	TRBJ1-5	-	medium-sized	CASSGGAEPQHF	TGTGCCAGCAGCGGAGGGGCTGAGCCCCAGCATTTT
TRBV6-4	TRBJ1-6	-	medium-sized	CASRDLRNSPLHF	TGTGCCAGCCGGGACTTAAGGAATTCACCCCTCCACTTT
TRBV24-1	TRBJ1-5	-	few	CATSQGQLNQPQHF	TGTGCCACCAGCCAAGGACAGCTCAATCAGCCCCAGCATTTT
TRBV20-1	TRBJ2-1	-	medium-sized	CSAIATNEQFF	TGCAGTGCCATAGCCACCAATGAGCAGTTCTTC
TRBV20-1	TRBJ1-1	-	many	CSAVGGNTEAFF	TGCAGTGCTGTAGGAGGGAACACTGAAGCTTTCTTT
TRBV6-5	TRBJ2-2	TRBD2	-	CASSYYRGLAGGLTGELFF	TGTGCCAGCAGTTACTACCGGGGACTAGCGGGGGGTCTCACCGGGGAGCTGTTTTTT
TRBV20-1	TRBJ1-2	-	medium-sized	CSARVSGGPGWGYTF	TGCAGTGCTAGAGTATCTGGCGGCCCTGGCTGGGGCTACACCTTC
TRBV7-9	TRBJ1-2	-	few	CASPTGNYGYTF	TGTGCCAGCCCGACGGGAAACTATGGCTACACCTTC
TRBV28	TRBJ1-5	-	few	CASSLARRDQPQHF	TGTGCCAGCAGTTTGGCCCGACGGGATCAGCCCCAGCATTTT
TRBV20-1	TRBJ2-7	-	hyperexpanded	CSARATSFYEQYF	TGCAGTGCTAGGGCGACCTCTTTCTACGAGCAGTACTTC
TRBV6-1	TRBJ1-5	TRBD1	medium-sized	CASSPSGQGNQPQHF	TGTGCCAGCAGTCCTTCGGGACAGGGGAATCAGCCCCAGCATTTT
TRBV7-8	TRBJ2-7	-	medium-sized	CASSLVRRTMRMATEQYF	TGTGCCAGCAGCTTAGTACGGCGGACAATGCGGATGGCTACCGAGCAGTACTTC
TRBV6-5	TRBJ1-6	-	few	CASSSDPGQNSPLHF	TGTGCCAGCAGTTCCGACCCGGGACAAAATTCACCCCTCCACTTT
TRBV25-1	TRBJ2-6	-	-	CASSVGQLTSGANVLTF	TGTGCCAGCAGTGTCGGACAATTGACCTCTGGGGCCAACGTCCTGACTTTC
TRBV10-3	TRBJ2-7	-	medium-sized	CATSTGSYEQYF	TGTGCCACCTCCACAGGGAGCTACGAGCAGTACTTC
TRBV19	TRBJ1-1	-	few	CASSRGRLAFF	TGTGCCAGTAGTAGGGGGCGCTTGGCTTTCTTT
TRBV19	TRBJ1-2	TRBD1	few	CASSTGTGGYTF	TGTGCCAGTAGTACCGGGACAGGGGGCTACACCTTC
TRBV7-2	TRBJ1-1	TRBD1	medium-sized	CASSSRDSGNTEAFF	TGTGCCAGCAGCTCCCGGGACAGCGGGAACACTGAAGCTTTCTTT
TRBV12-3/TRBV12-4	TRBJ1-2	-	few	CASSGAGQGRGGYTF	TGTGCCAGCAGTGGAGCGGGACAAGGGCGGGGAGGCTACACCTTC
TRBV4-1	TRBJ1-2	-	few	CASSNQLGGANYGYTF	TGCGCCAGCAGCAACCAGCTAGGGGGTGCGAACTATGGCTACACCTTC
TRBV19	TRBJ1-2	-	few	CASSRGDGSANYGYTF	TGTGCCAGTAGTAGGGGGGACGGGTCGGCTAACTATGGCTACACCTTC
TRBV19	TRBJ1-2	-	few	CASSMFGGPQDGYTF	TGTGCCAGTAGTATGTTTGGGGGGCCCCAGGATGGCTACACCTTC
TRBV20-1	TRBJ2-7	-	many	CSAGPPGFSYEQYF	TGCAGTGCCGGGCCTCCGGGATTCTCCTACGAGCAGTACTTC
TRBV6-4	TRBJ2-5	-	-	CASRDRASRETQYF	TGTGCCAGCAGAGATCGGGCAAGTCGAGAGACCCAGTACTTC
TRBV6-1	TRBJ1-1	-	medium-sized	CASGDSMNTEAFF	TGTGCCAGCGGAGACAGCATGAACACTGAAGCTTTCTTT
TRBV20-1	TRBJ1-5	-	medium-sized	CSAREGGALGQPQHF	TGCAGTGCTAGAGAGGGGGGGGCGCTGGGTCAGCCCCAGCATTTT
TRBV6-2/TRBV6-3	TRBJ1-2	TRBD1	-	CASRTGQAGGLGGYTF	TGTGCCAGCAGGACCGGACAGGCAGGAGGTCTAGGCGGCTACACCTTC
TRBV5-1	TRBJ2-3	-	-	CASSNGTHYTDTQYF	TGCGCCAGCAGCAATGGGACCCACTACACAGATACGCAGTATTTT
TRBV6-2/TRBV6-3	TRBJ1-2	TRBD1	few	CASRDRDLYGYTF	TGTGCCAGCAGAGACAGGGACCTCTATGGCTACACCTTC
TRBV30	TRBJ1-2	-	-	CAWSRGNYGYTF	TGTGCCTGGAGTCGGGGTAACTATGGCTACACCTTC
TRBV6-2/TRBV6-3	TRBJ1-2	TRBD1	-	CASSYDDRVNGYTF	TGTGCCAGCAGTTACGACGACAGGGTGAATGGCTACACCTTC
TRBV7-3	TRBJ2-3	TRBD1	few	CASSPTGTGEGTQYF	TGTGCCAGCAGCCCAACAGGGACAGGGGAGGGTACGCAGTATTTT
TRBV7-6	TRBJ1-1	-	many	CASSLGPREVTEAFF	TGTGCCAGCAGCTTAGGTCCCAGGGAGGTAACTGAAGCTTTCTTT
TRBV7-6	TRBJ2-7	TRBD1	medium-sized	CASSLETRDRGTYEQYF	TGTGCCAGCAGCTTAGAAACCCGGGACAGGGGGACCTACGAGCAGTACTTC